Listed below are T cell receptor beta chains from one sample, sequenced in a study of blood T cells in healthy people across ages. A single record per CDR3 protein comes from TCRdb applying MiXCR to the 5' RACE reads. This table holds roughly 1,500,000 distinct CDR3 sequences, 30% to 40% found once. Sequencing used blood. The receptors here all came from a woman in her 30s in good health. Both conserved end residues are part of each CDR3. Fields, in order: V gene, clone size, D gene, J gene, CDR3 length, CDR3 DNA, CDR3 protein. The D gene is left open where the match is weak. The size of a clone is reported for some rows only, either as once, few or many, or as a class for expanded clones.

V: TRBV29-1
size: few
D: NA
J: TRBJ2-7
length: 13
DNA: TGCAGCGTTGCACCGCGGGGGCTCTACGAGCAGTACTTC
CDR3: CSVAPRGLYEQYF

V: TRBV27
size: once
D: NA
J: TRBJ1-1
length: 14
DNA: TGTGCCAGCACCGGACGTGGGATGAACACTGAAGCTTTCTTT
CDR3: CASTGRGMNTEAFF

V: TRBV11-2
size: few
D: NA
J: TRBJ2-1
length: 14
DNA: TGTGCCAGCAGCCACCTCCGGCAGTACAATGAGCAGTTCTTC
CDR3: CASSHLRQYNEQFF

V: TRBV6-1
size: NA
D: NA
J: TRBJ1-2
length: 15
DNA: TGTGCCAGCAGTGAAGTCGCGACAGGCCGAGGGGGCTACACCTTC
CDR3: CASSEVATGRGGYTF

V: TRBV12-3/TRBV12-4
size: NA
D: NA
J: TRBJ2-1
length: 14
DNA: TGTGCCAGCAGTTCTAGAGTGAGGTTCGATGAGCAGTTCTTC
CDR3: CASSSRVRFDEQFF

V: TRBV4-1
size: many
D: TRBD2
J: TRBJ2-1
length: 19
DNA: TGCGCCAGCAGCCCTCTCGGACTAGCGGGGGTCGTATACGACAATGAGCAGTTCTTC
CDR3: CASSPLGLAGVVYDNEQFF

V: TRBV5-1
size: few
D: NA
J: TRBJ1-6
length: 14
DNA: TGCGCCAGCAGCTCCGACCCATCCAGTCCACCCCTCCACTTT
CDR3: CASSSDPSSPPLHF

V: TRBV20-1
size: few
D: NA
J: TRBJ1-1
length: 14
DNA: TGCAGTGCTAGCCTCCCGGGACAGAACACTGAAGCTTTCTTT
CDR3: CSASLPGQNTEAFF

V: TRBV6-1
size: NA
D: NA
J: TRBJ2-6
length: 19
DNA: TGTGCCAGCAGTGAAGTGCCACCATTGGGGGGAGCTGGGGCCAACGTCCTGACTTTC
CDR3: CASSEVPPLGGAGANVLTF

V: TRBV20-1
size: NA
D: NA
J: TRBJ2-7
length: 14
DNA: TGCAGTGCTAGCGAGGGGGGAGGACCCTACGAGCAGTACTTC
CDR3: CSASEGGGPYEQYF

V: TRBV7-7
size: NA
D: NA
J: TRBJ1-2
length: 14
DNA: TGTGCCAGCAGCCACCCGGGAGGGGCTTATGGCTACACCTTC
CDR3: CASSHPGGAYGYTF

V: TRBV27
size: few
D: TRBD1
J: TRBJ1-1
length: 17
DNA: TGTGCCAGCAGAACCATCCTGACAGGGGGTATGAACACTGAAGCTTTCTTT
CDR3: CASRTILTGGMNTEAFF

V: TRBV4-1
size: NA
D: TRBD2
J: TRBJ2-5
length: 18
DNA: TGCGCCAGCAGCCCGAAGCGTACTAGCGGGGGGGCGGGGGAGACCCAGTACTTC
CDR3: CASSPKRTSGGAGETQYF

V: TRBV12-3/TRBV12-4
size: NA
D: NA
J: TRBJ1-2
length: 15
DNA: TGTGCCAGCAGTTTTATTTCGGGCCTAGACTATGGCTACACCTTC
CDR3: CASSFISGLDYGYTF

V: TRBV4-2
size: NA
D: NA
J: TRBJ1-6
length: 12
DNA: TGTGCCAGCAGCCAAGTCGGTACACCCCTCCACTTT
CDR3: CASSQVGTPLHF

V: TRBV5-1
size: once
D: TRBD2
J: TRBJ2-3
length: 17
DNA: TGCGCCAGCAGCTTGGATCTCTTCGGGAGGGAGACAGATACGCAGTATTTT
CDR3: CASSLDLFGRETDTQYF

V: TRBV4-1
size: few
D: NA
J: TRBJ1-5
length: 15
DNA: TGCGCCGGCAGCCAGTCAGGCCTTGGCAATCAGCCCCAGCATTTT
CDR3: CAGSQSGLGNQPQHF

V: TRBV7-2
size: few
D: TRBD2
J: TRBJ2-4
length: 17
DNA: TGTGCCAGCAGCTTAGCCGGGACTAGCGGGAGGGTGGGCATTCAGTACTTC
CDR3: CASSLAGTSGRVGIQYF

V: TRBV9
size: NA
D: NA
J: TRBJ2-1
length: 13
DNA: TGTGCCAGCAGCGTAGTTACCGACAATGAGCAGTTCTTC
CDR3: CASSVVTDNEQFF

V: TRBV7-3
size: NA
D: NA
J: TRBJ2-7
length: 13
DNA: TGTGCCAGCAGCGCCTCGGGGGCCCACGAGCAGTACTTC
CDR3: CASSASGAHEQYF

V: TRBV29-1
size: many
D: TRBD1
J: TRBJ2-7
length: 14
DNA: TGCAGCGTTGAAGGGGGACAGGGATTACGCGAGCAGTACTTC
CDR3: CSVEGGQGLREQYF

V: TRBV9
size: few
D: NA
J: TRBJ2-3
length: 15
DNA: TGTGCCAGCAGCGTATTACAAACGGGAGTAGATACGCAGTATTTT
CDR3: CASSVLQTGVDTQYF

V: TRBV5-1
size: NA
D: TRBD1
J: TRBJ1-6
length: 14
DNA: TGCGCCAGCAGCCCGGGACAGCAACATTCACCCCTCCACTTT
CDR3: CASSPGQQHSPLHF

V: TRBV30
size: NA
D: NA
J: TRBJ2-7
length: 15
DNA: TGTGCCTGGAGTCCCCCCGGGGATCGGGTTTTCGAGCAGTACTTC
CDR3: CAWSPPGDRVFEQYF

V: TRBV18
size: NA
D: NA
J: TRBJ2-3
length: 14
DNA: TGTGCCAGCTCACCACCCGATGGGTTCAATACGCAGTATTTT
CDR3: CASSPPDGFNTQYF

V: TRBV20-1
size: many
D: TRBD2
J: TRBJ2-3
length: 18
DNA: TGCAGTGCCCCCCTAGCAGCTCTGCTAGCGGGTTCCACAGATACGCAGTATTTT
CDR3: CSAPLAALLAGSTDTQYF

V: TRBV29-1
size: many
D: NA
J: TRBJ2-7
length: 13
DNA: TGCAGCGCTTACTCAGCGAATGTGTACGAGCAGTACTTC
CDR3: CSAYSANVYEQYF

V: TRBV9
size: few
D: NA
J: TRBJ2-6
length: 15
DNA: TGTGCCAGCAGCGTAGGACTCCCCGGGGCCAACGTCCTGACTTTC
CDR3: CASSVGLPGANVLTF

V: TRBV20-1
size: NA
D: NA
J: TRBJ1-2
length: 14
DNA: TGCAGTGCTGTCGACCGGGCCACAGCTGATGGCTACACCTTC
CDR3: CSAVDRATADGYTF

V: TRBV27
size: NA
D: NA
J: TRBJ2-7
length: 14
DNA: TGTGCCAGCAGTTTATCGCCAACAGGGCGATTTCCGTACTTC
CDR3: CASSLSPTGRFPYF

V: TRBV20-1
size: few
D: NA
J: TRBJ2-1
length: 10
DNA: TGCAGTGCTTGGTCTAATGAGCAGTTCTTC
CDR3: CSAWSNEQFF

V: TRBV30
size: NA
D: NA
J: TRBJ1-2
length: 13
DNA: TGTGCCTGGACCTACGTCGCTAACTATGGCTACACCTTC
CDR3: CAWTYVANYGYTF

V: TRBV9
size: few
D: NA
J: TRBJ1-1
length: 14
DNA: TGTGCCAGCAGCGAACCAGGAGGGTATCCTGAAGCTTTCTTT
CDR3: CASSEPGGYPEAFF

V: TRBV2
size: few
D: NA
J: TRBJ2-7
length: 13
DNA: TGTGCCAGCAGTGAGGACAGAAGTTACGAGCAGTACTTC
CDR3: CASSEDRSYEQYF

V: TRBV3-1
size: NA
D: TRBD2
J: TRBJ2-3
length: 18
DNA: TGTGCCAGCAGCCAAGCTTATAAGCGGGAGGCTTCGGTTGATACGCAGTATTTT
CDR3: CASSQAYKREASVDTQYF

V: TRBV18
size: NA
D: NA
J: TRBJ2-5
length: 13
DNA: TGTGCCAGCTCTCTTGGGACATTTGAGACCCAGTACTTC
CDR3: CASSLGTFETQYF

V: TRBV4-1
size: few
D: TRBD1
J: TRBJ1-2
length: 15
DNA: TGCGCCAGCAGCCAAGCGGACAGGTCTAACTATGGCTACACCTTC
CDR3: CASSQADRSNYGYTF

V: TRBV5-1
size: few
D: NA
J: TRBJ1-1
length: 15
DNA: TGCGCCAGCAGCTTGGCGGGGGCCCGGAACACTGAAGCTTTCTTT
CDR3: CASSLAGARNTEAFF

V: TRBV28
size: NA
D: NA
J: TRBJ2-1
length: 14
DNA: TGTGCCAGCAGCGGACCCTTCTCCTACAATGAGCAGTTCTTC
CDR3: CASSGPFSYNEQFF

V: TRBV20-1
size: NA
D: NA
J: TRBJ1-1
length: 14
DNA: TGCAGTGCCATCATGCTCAAAGGTATGGGTGAAGCTTTCTTT
CDR3: CSAIMLKGMGEAFF

V: TRBV3-1
size: few
D: TRBD2
J: TRBJ2-3
length: 15
DNA: TGTGCCAGCAGCCAGCGGGGGGCCGCGGGAGATACGCAGTATTTT
CDR3: CASSQRGAAGDTQYF

V: TRBV6-1
size: NA
D: NA
J: TRBJ1-5
length: 12
DNA: TGTGCCAGCAGTGAGCCGGGTCAGCCCCAGCATTTT
CDR3: CASSEPGQPQHF

V: TRBV7-9
size: NA
D: TRBD2
J: TRBJ2-1
length: 16
DNA: TGTGCCAGCAGCTTAGCGATGCGGGAGGGCGGGAATGAGCAGTTCTTC
CDR3: CASSLAMREGGNEQFF

V: TRBV7-7
size: NA
D: NA
J: TRBJ2-3
length: 16
DNA: TGTGCCAGCAGCAGTAGCCCTGGCGGCGGGCCAGATACGCAGTATTTT
CDR3: CASSSSPGGGPDTQYF

V: TRBV6-6
size: NA
D: NA
J: TRBJ1-5
length: 16
DNA: TGTGCCAGCAGTTACTCGACGGGGTTAGGGGATCAGCCCCAGCATTTT
CDR3: CASSYSTGLGDQPQHF

V: TRBV6-5
size: NA
D: TRBD1
J: TRBJ2-1
length: 15
DNA: TGTGCCAGCAGTGCCCTCGGACAGGATCACAATGAGCAGTTCTTC
CDR3: CASSALGQDHNEQFF

V: TRBV4-1
size: NA
D: NA
J: TRBJ2-5
length: 15
DNA: TGCGCCAGCAGCCAAGTTTTATCGGGGTGTGAGACCCAGTACTTC
CDR3: CASSQVLSGCETQYF

V: TRBV12-3/TRBV12-4
size: NA
D: NA
J: TRBJ1-1
length: 14
DNA: TGTGCCAGCACCAACGGGGCGACCAAGGTTGAAGCTTTCTTT
CDR3: CASTNGATKVEAFF

V: TRBV20-1
size: NA
D: TRBD2
J: TRBJ2-5
length: 14
DNA: TGCAGTGCCGATCTAGCGGGGGGGCTGGAGACCCAGTACTTC
CDR3: CSADLAGGLETQYF